This TCR beta chain was sequenced in a study of vaccination effects on CD4 cells after COVID-19. The study, taken as a whole, reports: Clones arising from infection and from vaccination showed marked clonal contraction late after vaccination.

Using viral peptide pools, the ViraFEST assay grew out antigen-specific CD4+ T cells prior to sequencing. The culture ran for approximately 10 days, and then CD4+ T cells were isolated. Participants were vaccinated with two doses of either the BNT162b2 or mRNA-1273 vaccine. The study found no prior SARS-CoV-2 infection in the vaccine recipients, who tested negative for nucleocapsid antibodies. In the case of this clone: Its cognate antigen is unknown.

The germline V gene encodes CDR1 SGHKS and CDR2 YYEKEE (reference sequence). The V gene lost 0 bases and the J gene lost 3 bases, with 15 bases spanning the gap. The CDR3 is 17 amino acids. The table came from immunoSEQ multiplex PCR; TCRdb's copy has only in-frame clones and leaves some out. This sample carries 30,000 to 45,000 clones, approximately 80% of them seen once, and the ten largest clones take 2%. This sequence joins TRBV5-5 and TRBJ1-4; D is perhaps TRBD1 (5 bases). The starting material was CD4+ T cells from PBMCs cultured with HCoV-NL63 spike peptides, obtained after COVID-19 vaccination. This receptor was identified in a human donor who received a COVID-19 vaccine. Some clones in this sample may be carry-over from other donors' samples. The CDR3 nucleotides are TGTGCCAGCAGCTTGGAGCTGGGGGTAGGACCTAATGAAAAACTGTTTTTT. It is translated as CASSLELGVGPNEKLFF.